A single sample gave rise to the 16 T cell receptor beta chains below, sequenced in a study of regulatory T cells in long-lasting Graves disease. Time point here: persistent/refractory GD, antithyroid drugs over 5 years with positive TRAb. TCR sequences were obtained from RNA taken from PBMCs. Building of the TCR beta libraries involved iRepertoire HTBI primers and Arm-PCR of CDR3 regions. In TCRdb, the multiplex PCR reads were re-called with MiXCR into one record per CDR3 protein. The data contain about 340,000 distinct CDR3 sequences, around a fifth of them singletons. Sequenced here: peripheral blood mononuclear cells (PBMCs), sampled when the disease was refractory, from a patient treated with antithyroid drugs. The receptors here all came from a female donor with Graves disease.

This chain links TRBV11-2 with TRBJ2-2; weak D call: TRBD1 (6 bases). The V gene's germline CDR1 is SGHAT and CDR2 FQNNGV. Trimming stripped 3 bases from V and 6 bases from J, with 14 bases between. The CDR3 loop spans 15 amino acids. The DNA of the CDR3 is TGTGCCAGCAGCTTCCAGGGGCTTCATGCCGGGGAGCTGTTTTTT. It yields the protein CASSFQGLHAGELFF.

The chain carries TRBV6-2 or TRBV6-3 and TRBJ2-1; 9 bases agree with TRBD1. Germline V gives CDR1 MNHEY, CDR2 SVGEGT. The J segment lost 6 bases and the V segment lost 10 bases, leaving 10 bases of the junction unmatched. The CDR3 is made up of 14 amino acids. The CDR3 nucleotides are TGTGCCACCCGACCGGGACAGGGATTCAATGAGCAGTTCTTC. Protein product: CATRPGQGFNEQFF.

The sample holds many counts of this clonotype. The rearrangement joins TRBV3-1 to TRBJ1-2, with unresolved D. Deletions cut 4 bases from V and 5 bases from J, with 14 bases between. The CDR3 loop spans 14 amino acids. Germline values: CDR1 LGHDT, CDR2 YNNKEL (reference sequence). The CDR3 is CASSLRPSLYGYTF. CDR3 in DNA: TGTGCCAGCAGCCTCCGACCCAGCCTGTATGGCTACACCTTC. Based on the CDR3 plus reference TRBV3-1 and TRBJ1-2, the full variable domain is DTAVSQTPKYLVTQMGNDKSIKCEQNLGHDTMYWYKQDSKKFLKIMFSYNNKELIINETVPNRFSPKSPDKAHLNLHINSLELGDSAVYFCASSLRPSLYGYTFGSGTRLTVV.

There are many counts of this clonotype. The rearrangement links TRBV12-5 to TRBJ1-2; 7 bases align to TRBD1. This CDR3 spans 15 amino acids. With 4 bases clipped from V and 3 bases from J, the junction kept 8 bases outside the gene matches. CDR1 and CDR2 from the germline V gene are LGHNT and FRNRAP. CDR3 in amino acids: CASGSLGQAYYGYTF. The DNA for the CDR3 is TGTGCTAGTGGTTCCCTCGGACAGGCCTACTATGGCTACACCTTC.

This clonotype was found many times. This chain connects TRBV12-3 or TRBV12-4 to TRBJ2-7, with 11 nucleotides matching TRBD2. The CDR3 is 13 amino acids. V shed 9 bases, J shed 1 base, and the junction held 2 bases outside the gene matches. This CDR3 reads CASTSGGSYEQYF. The CDR3, as DNA: TGTGCCAGTACTAGCGGGGGATCCTACGAGCAGTACTTC.

This clonotype was found many times. The chain links TRBV28 to TRBJ2-7; TRBD1 aligns across 7 bases. From germline, CDR1 is MDHEN and CDR2 SYDVKM. V shed 8 bases, J shed 4 bases, and the junction held 11 bases outside the gene matches. There are 14 residues in the CDR3. This CDR3 reads CASDRAGSSYEQYF. The CDR3, as DNA: TGTGCCAGCGACAGGGCAGGGAGTTCGTACGAGCAGTACTTC.

This clonotype was seen ten or more times. The CDR3 reads CASKGGAVQETQYF. CDR3 nucleotides: TGTGCCAGCAAAGGAGGGGCGGTCCAAGAGACCCAGTACTTC. The gene calls are TRBV12-3 or TRBV12-4 and TRBJ2-5, with D possibly being TRBD2 (6 bases). The CDR3 spans 14 residues. V lost 7 bases and J lost 1, with 13 bases in between.

The genes are TRBV6-2 or TRBV6-3 and TRBJ1-6, with D perhaps TRBD1 (5 bases). The CDR3 is made up of 16 amino acids. Germline V gives CDR1 MNHEY, CDR2 SVGEGT. V lost 6 bases and J lost 7, with 19 bases in between. The CDR3 loop is CASSHGEGVYNSPLHF. CDR3 coding DNA: TGTGCCAGCAGCCACGGGGAAGGGGTATACAATTCACCCCTCCACTTT.

The sample holds many counts of this clonotype. V gene TRBV6-1 combines with J gene TRBJ2-7; D call uncertain. Per germline, CDR1 MNHNS and CDR2 SASEGT. The CDR3 totals 15 residues. The V end lost 3 bases, the J end lost 4 bases, and 16 bases lay between the germline ends. CDR3 sequence: CASSDTHRPLYEQYF. The CDR3 region has the DNA TGTGCCAGCAGTGATACTCATCGACCCCTATACGAGCAGTACTTC.

This clonotype was picked up many times. The chain combines TRBV5-1 with TRBJ1-6, with TRBD1 matching over 11 bases. The germline V gene encodes CDR1 SGHRS and CDR2 YFSETQ. This CDR3 is built from 15 residues. Trimming took 4 bases from V and 7 from J; bases not matched to a gene: 4. CDR3 sequence reads: CASSHGQGANSPLHF. The CDR3 bases are TGCGCCAGCAGCCACGGACAGGGGGCAAATTCACCCCTCCACTTT.

The rearrangement links TRBV19 to TRBJ2-2; 9 nucleotides match TRBD2. CDR1 is LNHDA and CDR2 is SQIVND in the germline V gene (reference sequence). With V trimmed by 0 bases and J by 8 bases, 10 bases remained unmatched. CDR3 length: 17 amino acids. This CDR3 is CASSIDRTSVGRGELFF. In DNA form, the CDR3 reads TGTGCCAGTAGTATAGATCGGACTAGCGTGGGTCGGGGGGAGCTGTTTTTT.

As to this clonotype: A read error may be the cause here, since a much bigger clone is one base away. The chain is built from TRBV10-3 and TRBJ1-1, with D uncertain. The CDR3 contains 14 residues. CDR1 is ENHRY and CDR2 is SYGVKD in the germline V gene. CDR3 DNA: TGTGCCATCAGGGGCGCGAGGTCGAACACTGAAGCTCTCTTT. Translating it yields CAIRGARSNTEALF.

This clonotype was counted at least ten times. The rearrangement joins TRBV6-2 or TRBV6-3 to TRBJ1-5; D remains unclear. Trimming shortened V by 3 bases and J by 6 bases, and 9 bases separated the two germline ends. Germline CDR1 reads MNHEY; CDR2 reads SVGEGT. The CDR3 loop spans 13 amino acids. The DNA of the CDR3 is TGTGCCAGCAGTTATCGACGAGGTCAGCCCCAGCATTTT. As protein: CASSYRRGQPQHF.

The table lists this clonotype with a few counts. The chain carries TRBV10-3 and TRBJ2-2; no definite D call. This CDR3 contains 14 residues. The V end lost 9 bases, the J end lost 3 bases, and 14 bases lay between the germline ends. Germline-derived CDR1 and CDR2 are ENHRY and SYGVKD. CDR3 nucleotide sequence: TGTGCCATGGGCGCCCCTCTGGACACCGGGGAGCTGTTTTTT. This codes for CAMGAPLDTGELFF.

In its sample, this clonotype was seen many times. V and J are TRBV28 and TRBJ1-2; possibly TRBD1 for D (5 bases). The length of the CDR3 is 14 residues. V lost 6 bases to trimming and J lost 2 bases, with 13 bases between them. Germline V CDR1 and CDR2: MDHEN, SYDVKM. The CDR3 spells CASRLIQENYGYTF. CDR3 coding DNA: TGTGCCAGCAGACTTATACAGGAAAACTATGGCTACACCTTC.

Remarks on this clonotype: This may arise from a read error, as a much more abundant clone is one base away. The rearrangement links TRBV20-1 to TRBJ2-7; D is ambiguous. Germline CDR1 DFQATT, CDR2 SNEGSKA (reference sequence). Trimming cost V 5 bases and J 0 bases, with 17 bases left between them. This CDR3 region has 15 residues. The CDR3 protein is CSARRTNLHSYEQYF. The CDR3 DNA reads as TGCAGTGCTCGTAGGACGAATCTACACTCCTACGAGCAGTACTTC.